The present TCR beta chain was sequenced within a study of blood T cell repertoires in COVID-19. There are a few counts of this clone. This CDR3 is 13 amino acids long. V was shortened by 0 bases and J by 9 bases, with 10 bases between the two germline ends. Germline V lookup: CDR1 SGHRS, CDR2 YFSETQ. Per the authors' pipeline: Reference gene primer amplification yielded estimated nucleated cell counts. Only in-frame clones appear in the TCRdb table, and some are missing; sequencing was by immunoSEQ multiplex PCR. For V, J and clone size, that table is used; D and trimming come from the DNA. The table has tens of thousands of clones, over 75% seen once.

The rearrangement links TRBV5-1 to TRBJ1-5; no clear D. The clonotype was recovered from a human donor in a cohort sampled during active COVID-19. Material: peripheral blood. Here the CDR3 DNA reads TGCGCCAGCAGCTTGGACGGTGCGGGGCCCCAGCATTTT. It specifies CASSLDGAGPQHF. The variable domain in full, with the rest retrieved from reference TRBV5-1 and TRBJ1-5, is KAGVTQTPRYLIKTRGQQVTLSCSPISGHRSVSWYQQTPGQGLQFLFEYFSETQRNKGNFPGRFSGRQFSNSRSEMNVSTLELGDSALYLCASSLDGAGPQHFGDGTRLSIL.